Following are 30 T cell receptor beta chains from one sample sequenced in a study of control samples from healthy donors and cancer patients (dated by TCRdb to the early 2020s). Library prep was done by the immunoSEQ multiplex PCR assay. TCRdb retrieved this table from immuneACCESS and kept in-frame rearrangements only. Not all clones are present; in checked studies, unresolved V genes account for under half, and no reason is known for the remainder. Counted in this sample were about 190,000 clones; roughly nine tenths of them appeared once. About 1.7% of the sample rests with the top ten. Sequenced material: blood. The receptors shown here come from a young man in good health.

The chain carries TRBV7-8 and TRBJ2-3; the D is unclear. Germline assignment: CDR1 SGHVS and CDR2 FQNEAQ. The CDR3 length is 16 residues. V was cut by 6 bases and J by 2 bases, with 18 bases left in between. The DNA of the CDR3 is TGTGCCAGCAGTCCCGCAGGCCCGTTAGACACAGATACGCAGTATTTT. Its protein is CASSPAGPLDTDTQYF.

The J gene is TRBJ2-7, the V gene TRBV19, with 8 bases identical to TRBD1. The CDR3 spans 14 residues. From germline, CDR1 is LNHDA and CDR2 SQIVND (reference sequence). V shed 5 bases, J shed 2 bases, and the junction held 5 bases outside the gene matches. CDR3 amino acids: CASSPGTGPYEQYF. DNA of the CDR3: TGTGCCAGTAGTCCCGGGACAGGTCCCTACGAGCAGTACTTC.

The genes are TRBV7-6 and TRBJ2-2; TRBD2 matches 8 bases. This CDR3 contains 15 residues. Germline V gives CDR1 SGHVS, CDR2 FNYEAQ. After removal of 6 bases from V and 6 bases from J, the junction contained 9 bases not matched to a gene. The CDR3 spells CASRPGLVIAGELFF. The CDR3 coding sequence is TGTGCCAGCAGGCCGGGACTAGTTATCGCCGGGGAGCTGTTTTTT.

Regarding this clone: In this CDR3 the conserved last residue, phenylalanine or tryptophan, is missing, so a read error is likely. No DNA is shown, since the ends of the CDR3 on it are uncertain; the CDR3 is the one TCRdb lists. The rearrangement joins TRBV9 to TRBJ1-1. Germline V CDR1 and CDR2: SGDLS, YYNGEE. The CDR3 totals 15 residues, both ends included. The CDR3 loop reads CASRSGRDPPPNLIG.

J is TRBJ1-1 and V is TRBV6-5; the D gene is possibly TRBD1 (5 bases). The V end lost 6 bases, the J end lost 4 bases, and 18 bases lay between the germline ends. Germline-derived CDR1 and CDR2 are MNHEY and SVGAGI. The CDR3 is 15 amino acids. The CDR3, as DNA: TGTGCCAGCAGCCCGTCAGGGATACGCGGCACTGAAGCTTTCTTT. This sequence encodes CASSPSGIRGTEAFF.

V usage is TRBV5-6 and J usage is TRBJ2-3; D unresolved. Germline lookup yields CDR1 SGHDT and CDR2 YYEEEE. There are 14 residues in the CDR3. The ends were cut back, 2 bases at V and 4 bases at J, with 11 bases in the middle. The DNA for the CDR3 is TGTGCCAGCAGCTTTGGGCAGCCCTCAGATACGCAGTATTTT. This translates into CASSFGQPSDTQYF.

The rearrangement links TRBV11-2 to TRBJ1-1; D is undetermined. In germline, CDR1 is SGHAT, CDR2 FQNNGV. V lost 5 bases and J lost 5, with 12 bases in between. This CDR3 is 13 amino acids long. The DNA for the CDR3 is TGTGCCAGCAGCGGTGGTGCATGGACTGAAGCTTTCTTT. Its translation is CASSGGAWTEAFF.

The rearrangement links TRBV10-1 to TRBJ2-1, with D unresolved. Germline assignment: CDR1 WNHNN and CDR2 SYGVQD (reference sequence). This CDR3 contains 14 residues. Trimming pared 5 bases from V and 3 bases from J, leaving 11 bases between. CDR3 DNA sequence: TGCGCCAGCAGTCCGTGGGGAAGCTACAATGAGCAGTTCTTC. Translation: CASSPWGSYNEQFF.

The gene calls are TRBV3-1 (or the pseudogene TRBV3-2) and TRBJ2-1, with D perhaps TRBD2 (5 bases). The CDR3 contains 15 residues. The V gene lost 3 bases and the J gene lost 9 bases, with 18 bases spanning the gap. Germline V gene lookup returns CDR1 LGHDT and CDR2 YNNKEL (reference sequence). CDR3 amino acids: CASSQTLAGSSEQFF. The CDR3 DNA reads TGTGCCAGCAGCCAGACGCTAGCAGGATCTAGTGAGCAGTTCTTC.

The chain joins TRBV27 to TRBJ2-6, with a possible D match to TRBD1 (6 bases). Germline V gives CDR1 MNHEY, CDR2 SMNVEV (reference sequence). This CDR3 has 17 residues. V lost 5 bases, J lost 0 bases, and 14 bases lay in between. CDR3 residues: CASSIGQYYSGANVLTF. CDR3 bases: TGTGCCAGCAGTATAGGACAGTACTACTCTGGGGCCAACGTCCTGACTTTC.

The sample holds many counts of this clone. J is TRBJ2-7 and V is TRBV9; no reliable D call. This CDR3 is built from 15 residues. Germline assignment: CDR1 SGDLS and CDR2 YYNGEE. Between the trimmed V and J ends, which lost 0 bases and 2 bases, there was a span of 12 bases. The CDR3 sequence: CASSVAAASPYEQYF. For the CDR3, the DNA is TGTGCCAGCAGCGTAGCGGCAGCTTCCCCCTACGAGCAGTACTTC.

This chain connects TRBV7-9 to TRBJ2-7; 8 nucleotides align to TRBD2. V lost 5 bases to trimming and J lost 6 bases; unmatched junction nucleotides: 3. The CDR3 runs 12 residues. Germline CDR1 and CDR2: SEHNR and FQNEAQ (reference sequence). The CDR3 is CASSLTSGEQYF. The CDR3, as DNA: TGTGCCAGCAGCCTTACTAGCGGCGAGCAGTACTTC.

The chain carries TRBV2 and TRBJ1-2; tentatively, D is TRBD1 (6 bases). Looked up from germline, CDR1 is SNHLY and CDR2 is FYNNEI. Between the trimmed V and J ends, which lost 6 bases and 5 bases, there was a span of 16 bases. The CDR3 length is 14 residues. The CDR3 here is CASSLGGNMYGYTF. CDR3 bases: TGTGCCAGCAGCTTAGGGGGGAATATGTATGGCTACACCTTC. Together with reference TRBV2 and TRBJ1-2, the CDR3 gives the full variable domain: EPEVTQTPSHQVTQMGQEVILRCVPISNHLYFYWYRQILGQKVEFLVSFYNNEISEKSEIFDDQFSVERPDGSNFTLKIRSTKLEDSAMYFCASSLGGNMYGYTFGSGTRLTVV.

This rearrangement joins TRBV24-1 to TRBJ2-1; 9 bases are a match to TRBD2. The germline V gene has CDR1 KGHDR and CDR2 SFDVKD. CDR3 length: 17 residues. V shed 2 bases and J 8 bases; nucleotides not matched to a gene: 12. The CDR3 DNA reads TGTGCCACCAGTGATTCTCGACAGGGACTAGCTTTTTATGAGCAGTTCTTC. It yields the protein CATSDSRQGLAFYEQFF.

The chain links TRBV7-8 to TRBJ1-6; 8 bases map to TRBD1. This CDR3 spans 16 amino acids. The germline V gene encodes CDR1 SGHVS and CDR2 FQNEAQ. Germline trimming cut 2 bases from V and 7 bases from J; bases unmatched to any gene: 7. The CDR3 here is CASSLNAGQENSPLHF. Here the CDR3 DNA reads TGTGCCAGCAGCTTAAACGCGGGACAGGAGAATTCACCCCTCCACTTT.

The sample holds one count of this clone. The CDR3 loop reads CASISMRGAPYEQYF. CDR3 DNA sequence: TGTGCCAGCATTAGTATGAGGGGGGCCCCGTACGAGCAGTACTTC. This rearrangement joins TRBV6-5 to TRBJ2-7, with D perhaps matching TRBD1 or TRBD2 (6 bases each). The CDR3 length is 15 residues. Trimming cost V 7 bases and J 4 bases, with 20 bases left between them. Germline CDR1 reads MNHEY; CDR2 reads SVGAGI.

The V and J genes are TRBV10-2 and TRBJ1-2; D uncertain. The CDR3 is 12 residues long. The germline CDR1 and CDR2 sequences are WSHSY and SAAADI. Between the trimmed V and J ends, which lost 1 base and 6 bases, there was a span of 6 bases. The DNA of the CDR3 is TGCGCCAGCAGTGAGTGGGGAAATGGCTACACCTTC. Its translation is CASSEWGNGYTF.

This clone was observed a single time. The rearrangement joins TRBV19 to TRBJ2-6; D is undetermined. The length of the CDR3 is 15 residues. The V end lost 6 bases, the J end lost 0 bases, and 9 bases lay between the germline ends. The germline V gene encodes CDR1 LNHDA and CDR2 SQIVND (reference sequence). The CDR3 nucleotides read TGTGCCAGTAGCCACCGGGTCTCTGGGGCCAACGTCCTGACTTTC. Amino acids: CASSHRVSGANVLTF.

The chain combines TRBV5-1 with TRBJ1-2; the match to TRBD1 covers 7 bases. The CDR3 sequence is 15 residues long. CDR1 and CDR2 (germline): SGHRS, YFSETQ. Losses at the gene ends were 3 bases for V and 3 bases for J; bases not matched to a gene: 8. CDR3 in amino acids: CASSSPTTGDYGYTF. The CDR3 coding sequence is TGCGCCAGCAGCTCCCCGACTACAGGGGACTATGGCTACACCTTC.

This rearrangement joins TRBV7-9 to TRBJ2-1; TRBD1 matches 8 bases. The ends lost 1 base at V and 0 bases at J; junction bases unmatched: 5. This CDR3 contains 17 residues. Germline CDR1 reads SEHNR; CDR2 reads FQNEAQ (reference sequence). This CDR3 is CASSLGGQGRSYNEQFF. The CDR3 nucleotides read TGTGCCAGCAGCTTAGGAGGACAGGGCCGCTCCTACAATGAGCAGTTCTTC.

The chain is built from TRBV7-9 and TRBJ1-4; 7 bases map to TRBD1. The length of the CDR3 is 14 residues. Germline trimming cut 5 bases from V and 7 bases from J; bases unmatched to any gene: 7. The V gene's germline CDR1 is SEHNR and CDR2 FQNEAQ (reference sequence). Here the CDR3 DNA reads TGTGCCAGCAGCCCCCGGGACAGCCCTGAAAAACTGTTTTTT. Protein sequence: CASSPRDSPEKLFF.

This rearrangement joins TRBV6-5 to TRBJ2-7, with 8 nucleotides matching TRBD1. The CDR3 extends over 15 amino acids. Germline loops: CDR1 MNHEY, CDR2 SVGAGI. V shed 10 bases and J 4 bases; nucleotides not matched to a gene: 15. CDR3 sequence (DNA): TGTGCCACCGACTTACGACAGGGGACCCATTACGAGCAGTACTTC. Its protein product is CATDLRQGTHYEQYF.

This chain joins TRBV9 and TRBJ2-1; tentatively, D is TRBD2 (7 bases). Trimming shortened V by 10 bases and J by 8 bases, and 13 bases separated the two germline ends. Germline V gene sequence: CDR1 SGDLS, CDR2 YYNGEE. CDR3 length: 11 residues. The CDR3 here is CARGACDEQFF. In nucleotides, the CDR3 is TGTGCCCGGGGGGCGTGCGATGAGCAGTTCTTC.

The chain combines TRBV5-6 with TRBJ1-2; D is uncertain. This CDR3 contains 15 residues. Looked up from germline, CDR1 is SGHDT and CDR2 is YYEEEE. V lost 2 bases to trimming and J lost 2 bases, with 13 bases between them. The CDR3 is CASSFGRLLNYGYTF. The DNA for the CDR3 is TGTGCCAGCAGCTTCGGAAGGCTTCTCAACTATGGCTACACCTTC. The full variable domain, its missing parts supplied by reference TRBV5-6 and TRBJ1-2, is DAGVTQSPTHLIKTRGQQVTLRCSPKSGHDTVSWYQQALGQGPQFIFQYYEEEERQRGNFPDRFSGHQFPNYSSELNVNALLLGDSALYLCASSFGRLLNYGYTFGSGTRLTVV.

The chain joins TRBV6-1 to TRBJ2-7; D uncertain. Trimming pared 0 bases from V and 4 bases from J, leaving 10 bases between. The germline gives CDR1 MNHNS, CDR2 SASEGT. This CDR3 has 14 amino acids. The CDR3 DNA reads TGTGCCAGCAGTGAAGCTACAGCAGAGTACGAGCAGTACTTC. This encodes CASSEATAEYEQYF.

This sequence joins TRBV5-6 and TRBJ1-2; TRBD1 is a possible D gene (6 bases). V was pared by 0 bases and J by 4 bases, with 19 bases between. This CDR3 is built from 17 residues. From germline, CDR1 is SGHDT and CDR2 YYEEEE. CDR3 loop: CASSLAGGTLRGYGYTF. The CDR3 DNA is TGTGCCAGCAGCTTGGCCGGAGGGACCCTCAGGGGCTATGGCTACACCTTC.

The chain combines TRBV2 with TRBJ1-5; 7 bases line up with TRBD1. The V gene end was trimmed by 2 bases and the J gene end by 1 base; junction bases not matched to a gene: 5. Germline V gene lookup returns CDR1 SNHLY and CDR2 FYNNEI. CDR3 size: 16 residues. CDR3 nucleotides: TGTGCCAGCAGTGAACTAGACAGGGTAAGCAATCAGCCCCAGCATTTT. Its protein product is CASSELDRVSNQPQHF. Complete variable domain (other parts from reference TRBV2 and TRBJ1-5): EPEVTQTPSHQVTQMGQEVILRCVPISNHLYFYWYRQILGQKVEFLVSFYNNEISEKSEIFDDQFSVERPDGSNFTLKIRSTKLEDSAMYFCASSELDRVSNQPQHFGDGTRLSIL.

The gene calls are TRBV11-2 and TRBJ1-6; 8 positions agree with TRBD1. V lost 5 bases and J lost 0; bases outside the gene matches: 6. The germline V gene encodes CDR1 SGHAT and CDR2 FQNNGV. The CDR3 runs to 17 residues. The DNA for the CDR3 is TGTGCCAGCAGCCCCAGACAGGGGAGCTCCTATAATTCACCCCTCCACTTT. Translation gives CASSPRQGSSYNSPLHF.

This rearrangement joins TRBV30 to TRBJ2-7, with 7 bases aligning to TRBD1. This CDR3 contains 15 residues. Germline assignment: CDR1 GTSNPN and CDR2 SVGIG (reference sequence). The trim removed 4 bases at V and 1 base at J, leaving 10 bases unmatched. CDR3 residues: CAWNRGQRLSYEQYF. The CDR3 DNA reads TGTGCCTGGAATCGGGGACAGAGGCTATCCTACGAGCAGTACTTC. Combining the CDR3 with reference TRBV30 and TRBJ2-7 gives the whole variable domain SQTIHQWPATLVQPVGSPLSLECTVEGTSNPNLYWYRQAAGRGLQLLFYSVGIGQISSEVPQNLSASRPQDRQFILSSKKLLLSDSGFYLCAWNRGQRLSYEQYFGPGTRLTVT.

CDR3: CSASQGHGYTF. DNA of the CDR3: TGCAGTGCTAGCCAGGGGCATGGCTACACCTTC. The chain is built from TRBV20-1 and TRBJ1-2, with TRBD1 as a possible D gene (6 bases). V was cut by 3 bases and J by 6 bases, with 8 bases left in between. This CDR3 contains 11 residues. From germline, CDR1 is DFQATT and CDR2 SNEGSKA (reference sequence).